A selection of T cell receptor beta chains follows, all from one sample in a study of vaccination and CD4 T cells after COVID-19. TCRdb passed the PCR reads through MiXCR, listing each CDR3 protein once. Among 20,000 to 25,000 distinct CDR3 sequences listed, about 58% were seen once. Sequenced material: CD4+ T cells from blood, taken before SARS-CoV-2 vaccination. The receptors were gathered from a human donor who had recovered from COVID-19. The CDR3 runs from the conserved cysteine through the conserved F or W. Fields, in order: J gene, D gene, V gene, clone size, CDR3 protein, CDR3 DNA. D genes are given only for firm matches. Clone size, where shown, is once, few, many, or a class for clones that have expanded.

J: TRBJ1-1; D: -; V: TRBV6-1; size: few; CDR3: CASSSAAGAGGTEAFF; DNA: TGTGCCAGCAGTAGTGCAGCGGGGGCGGGAGGGACTGAAGCTTTCTTT
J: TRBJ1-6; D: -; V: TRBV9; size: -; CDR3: CASSVAFGSPLHF; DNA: TGTGCCAGCAGCGTAGCTTTTGGTTCACCCCTCCACTTT
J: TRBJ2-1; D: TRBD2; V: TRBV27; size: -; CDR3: CASKAGMGAGVLNEQFF; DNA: TGTGCCAGTAAGGCAGGCATGGGAGCGGGAGTCCTCAATGAGCAGTTCTTC
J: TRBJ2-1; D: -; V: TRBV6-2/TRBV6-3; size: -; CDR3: CASSYWPTVRDEQFF; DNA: TGTGCCAGCAGTTACTGGCCGACAGTCCGGGACGAGCAGTTCTTC
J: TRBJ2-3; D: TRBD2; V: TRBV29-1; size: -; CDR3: CSAKREGFFATDTQYF; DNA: TGCAGCGCCAAGCGGGAGGGGTTCTTTGCCACAGATACGCAGTATTTT
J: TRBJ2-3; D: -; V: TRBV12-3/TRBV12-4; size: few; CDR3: CASSPPMSRNGADTQYF; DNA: TGTGCCAGCAGTCCCCCCATGAGTCGGAATGGCGCAGATACGCAGTATTTT
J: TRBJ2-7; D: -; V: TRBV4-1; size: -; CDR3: CASSQGVQGGLISYEQYF; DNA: TGCGCCAGCAGCCAAGGCGTCCAGGGAGGACTGATATCCTACGAGCAGTACTTC
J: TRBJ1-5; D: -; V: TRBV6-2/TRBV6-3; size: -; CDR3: CASSYSSNQPQHF; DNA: TGTGCCAGCAGTTACAGTAGCAATCAGCCCCAGCATTTT
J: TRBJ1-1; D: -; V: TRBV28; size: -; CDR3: CASSWVQGNTEAFF; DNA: TGTGCCAGCTCCTGGGTGCAGGGGAACACTGAAGCTTTCTTT
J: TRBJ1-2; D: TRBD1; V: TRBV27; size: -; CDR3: CASSAGQGRRSYTF; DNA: TGTGCCAGCAGTGCCGGACAGGGCAGAAGGAGCTACACCTTC
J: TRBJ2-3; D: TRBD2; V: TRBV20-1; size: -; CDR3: CSAPPSGRPDTQYF; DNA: TGCAGTGCCCCGCCTAGCGGGAGGCCAGATACGCAGTATTTT
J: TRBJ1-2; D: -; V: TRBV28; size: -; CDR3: CASSHSYGYTF; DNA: TGTGCCAGCAGTCACAGCTATGGCTACACCTTC
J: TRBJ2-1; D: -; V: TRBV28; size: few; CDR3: CASTQDSLVNNEQFF; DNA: TGTGCCAGCACCCAAGACAGCCTAGTTAACAATGAGCAGTTCTTC
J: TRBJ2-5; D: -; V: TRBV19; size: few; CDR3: CASSDMGGQTQYF; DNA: TGTGCCAGTAGTGACATGGGTGGCCAGACCCAGTACTTC
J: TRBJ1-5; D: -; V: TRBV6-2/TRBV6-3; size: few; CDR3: CASSYASGEGQPQHF; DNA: TGTGCCAGCAGTTACGCTTCAGGTGAGGGACAGCCCCAGCATTTT
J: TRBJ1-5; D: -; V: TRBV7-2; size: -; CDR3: CASSFYRINQPQHF; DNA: TGTGCCAGCAGCTTCTACAGAATTAATCAGCCCCAGCATTTT
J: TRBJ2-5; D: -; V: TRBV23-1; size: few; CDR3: CASSQEGKTQYF; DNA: TGCGCCAGCAGTCAAGAGGGGAAGACCCAGTACTTC
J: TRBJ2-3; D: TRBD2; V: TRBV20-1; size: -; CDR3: CSARTAGDTDTQYF; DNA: TGCAGTGCTAGAACAGCGGGAGACACAGATACGCAGTATTTT
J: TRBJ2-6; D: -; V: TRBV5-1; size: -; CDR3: CASRTSGANVLTF; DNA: TGCGCCAGCAGAACCTCTGGGGCCAACGTCCTGACTTTC
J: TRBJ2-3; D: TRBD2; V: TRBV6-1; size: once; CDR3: CASSPQASGRDTQYF; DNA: TGTGCCAGCAGCCCCCAGGCTAGCGGGAGGGATACGCAGTATTTT
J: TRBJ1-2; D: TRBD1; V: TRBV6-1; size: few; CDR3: CASSRQGAGGYTF; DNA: TGTGCCAGCAGTCGGCAGGGGGCGGGTGGCTACACCTTC
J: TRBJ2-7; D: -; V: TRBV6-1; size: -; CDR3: CASGETALREQYF; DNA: TGTGCCAGCGGGGAGACAGCTTTACGGGAGCAGTACTTC
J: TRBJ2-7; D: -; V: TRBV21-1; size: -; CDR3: CASRPYEQYF; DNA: TGTGCCAGCAGACCCTACGAGCAGTACTTC
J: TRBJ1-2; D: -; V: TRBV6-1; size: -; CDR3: CASSERPSSGGGGHYGYTF; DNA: TGTGCCAGCAGTGAAAGGCCGTCGAGCGGGGGCGGAGGTCACTATGGCTACACCTTC
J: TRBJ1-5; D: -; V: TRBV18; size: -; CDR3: CASSPQGSNQPQHF; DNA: TGTGCCAGCTCACCTCAGGGGAGCAATCAGCCCCAGCATTTT
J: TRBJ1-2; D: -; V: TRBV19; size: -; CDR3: CASSAQGRNYGYTF; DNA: TGTGCCAGTAGTGCACAGGGCCGCAACTATGGCTACACCTTC
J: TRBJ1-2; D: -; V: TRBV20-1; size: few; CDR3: CSASRFGQNYGYTF; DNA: TGCAGTGCTAGTCGCTTTGGACAGAACTATGGCTACACCTTC
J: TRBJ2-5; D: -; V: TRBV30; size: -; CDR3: CARGVQSKSETQYF; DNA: TGTGCCCGCGGCGTCCAAAGTAAATCCGAGACCCAGTACTTC
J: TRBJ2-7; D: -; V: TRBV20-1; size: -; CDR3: CSASAGPSKGEQYF; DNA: TGCAGTGCTTCGGCGGGACCATCCAAGGGGGAGCAGTACTTC
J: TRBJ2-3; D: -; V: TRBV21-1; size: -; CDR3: CASSKANPSRTDTQYF; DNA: TGTGCCAGCAGCAAAGCGAACCCCTCGAGGACAGATACGCAGTATTTT
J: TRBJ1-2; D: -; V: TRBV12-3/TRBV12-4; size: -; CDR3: CASSHRTVGDAYGYTF; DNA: TGTGCCAGCAGTCATAGGACAGTGGGAGATGCCTATGGCTACACCTTC
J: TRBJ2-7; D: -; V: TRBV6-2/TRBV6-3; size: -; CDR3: CASRDTSYEQYF; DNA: TGTGCCAGCAGGGACACCTCCTACGAGCAGTACTTC
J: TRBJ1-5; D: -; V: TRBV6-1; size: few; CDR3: CASSGPQGPTNQPQHF; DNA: TGTGCCAGCAGTGGGCCCCAGGGGCCTACCAATCAGCCCCAGCATTTT
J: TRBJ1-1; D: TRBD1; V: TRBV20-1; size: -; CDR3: CSASLYDRVTEAFF; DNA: TGCAGTGCTAGCTTGTATGACAGGGTTACTGAAGCTTTCTTT
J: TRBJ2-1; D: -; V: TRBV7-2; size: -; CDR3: CASSVLAGLFNEQFF; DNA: TGTGCCAGCAGCGTTCTGGCGGGACTTTTCAATGAGCAGTTCTTC
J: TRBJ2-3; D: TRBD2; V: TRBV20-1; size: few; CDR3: CSASGTIQDTQYF; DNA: TGCAGTGCTAGCGGGACTATCCAAGATACGCAGTATTTT
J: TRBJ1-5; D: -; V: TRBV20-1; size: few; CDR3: CSAHRRDQPQHF; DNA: TGCAGTGCACACAGGCGCGATCAGCCCCAGCATTTT
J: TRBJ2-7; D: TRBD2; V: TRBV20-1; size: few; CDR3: CSASSGSDYEQYF; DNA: TGCAGTGCTAGTAGCGGGAGCGACTACGAGCAGTACTTC
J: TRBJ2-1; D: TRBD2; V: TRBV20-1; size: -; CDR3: CSAPQGASGRAANEQFF; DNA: TGCAGTGCACCACAAGGCGCTAGCGGGAGGGCGGCCAATGAGCAGTTCTTC
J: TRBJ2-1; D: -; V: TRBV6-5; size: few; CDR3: CASSYITGPNEQFF; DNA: TGTGCCAGCAGTTACATTACAGGGCCCAATGAGCAGTTCTTC
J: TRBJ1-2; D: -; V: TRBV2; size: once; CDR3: CASSEEGQSVYGYTF; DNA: TGTGCCAGCAGTGAAGAGGGGCAGAGCGTTTATGGCTACACCTTC
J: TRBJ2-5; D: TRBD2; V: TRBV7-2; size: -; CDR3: CASSQGLAGETQYF; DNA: TGTGCCAGCAGCCAGGGGCTAGCGGGAGAGACCCAGTACTTC
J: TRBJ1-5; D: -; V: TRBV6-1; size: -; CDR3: CASKLMGGSNQPQHF; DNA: TGTGCCAGCAAGCTAATGGGGGGGAGCAATCAGCCCCAGCATTTT
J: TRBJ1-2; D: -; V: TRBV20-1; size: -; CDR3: CSARVLQTVSEGYTF; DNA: TGCAGTGCTAGGGTGTTACAAACTGTTTCGGAGGGCTACACCTTC
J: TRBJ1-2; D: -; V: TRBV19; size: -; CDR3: CASTARARDAGYTF; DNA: TGTGCCAGTACCGCGCGTGCCCGAGACGCTGGCTACACCTTC
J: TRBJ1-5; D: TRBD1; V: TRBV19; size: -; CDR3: CASTLAGQGASYSNQPQHF; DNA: TGTGCCAGTACCCTAGCGGGACAGGGGGCTTCGTATAGCAATCAGCCCCAGCATTTT
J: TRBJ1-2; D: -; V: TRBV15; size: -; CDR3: CATSRDYRVTGYTF; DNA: TGTGCCACCAGCAGAGATTATAGGGTAACTGGCTACACCTTC
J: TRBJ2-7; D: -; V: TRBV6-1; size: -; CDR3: CASSWEPSGSYEQYF; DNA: TGTGCCAGCAGCTGGGAACCTTCAGGCTCCTACGAGCAGTACTTC
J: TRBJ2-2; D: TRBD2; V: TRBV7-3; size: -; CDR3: CASSLTRGGRGNTGELFF; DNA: TGTGCCAGCAGCTTAACCCGCGGCGGGAGGGGAAACACCGGGGAGCTGTTTTTT